Following are 21 T cell receptor beta chains from one sample sequenced in a study of CD8 T cells in ankylosing spondylitis. Regarding the study as a whole: A TCR beta motif of 7 or 8 highly homologous variants appeared characteristic of ankylosing spondylitis blood.

Their target antigens are unknown. Each CDR3 protein gets one entry after TCRdb re-called the 5' RACE reads with MiXCR. The top ten hold roughly 30% of the sample, which has approximately 140,000 distinct CDR3 sequences, roughly 15% seen once. The specimen sequenced was blood, either unsorted or a sorted T cell fraction (not recorded which). The receptor source for this set is a male donor with ankylosing spondylitis.

This clonotype was counted only a few times. The chain links TRBV6-2 or TRBV6-3 to TRBJ1-1, with TRBD1 matching over 7 bases. V gave up 5 bases and J gave up 3 bases; unmatched junction bases: 6. Germline V gene lookup returns CDR1 MNHEY and CDR2 SVGEGT. This CDR3 is built from 14 residues. This chain's CDR3 is CASSRQGLYTEAFF. For the CDR3, the DNA is TGTGCCAGCAGTCGACAGGGTCTGTACACTGAAGCTTTCTTT.

The chain carries TRBV27 and TRBJ2-2; D is undetermined. The CDR3 length is 17 residues. From germline, CDR1 is MNHEY and CDR2 SMNVEV (reference sequence). With 1 base removed from V and 3 bases from J, the gap between germline ends came to 15 bases. CDR3 sequence: CASSLFNGVKDTGELFF. CDR3 sequence (DNA): TGTGCCAGCAGTTTATTTAATGGGGTTAAGGACACCGGGGAGCTGTTTTTT.

This clonotype was observed a handful of times. The V call is TRBV24-1, the J call TRBJ2-2; the D gene is possibly TRBD1 (6 bases). Germline V gives CDR1 KGHDR, CDR2 SFDVKD. Trimming took off 12 bases at V and 4 bases at J, with 17 bases between the two ends. The CDR3 sequence is 14 residues long. The CDR3 nucleotides read TGTGCCGCATCAGGGGTTGCGGGCACCGGGGAGCTGTTTTTT. As protein: CAASGVAGTGELFF.

V usage is TRBV7-9 and J usage is TRBJ2-1; D tentatively fits TRBD1 or TRBD2 (5 bases each). The CDR3 extends over 15 amino acids. The V and J ends lost 3 bases and 4 bases respectively, with 13 bases between them. CDR1 SEHNR and CDR2 FQNEAQ come from the germline V gene (reference sequence). DNA of the CDR3: TGTGCCAGCAGCTTCCCTGGGGGTCAATACAATGAGCAGTTCTTC. Translation: CASSFPGGQYNEQFF.

This clonotype was observed at least ten times. The genes are TRBV29-1 and TRBJ2-2, with D possibly TRBD2 on 6 matching bases. The germline V and J ends were trimmed by 4 bases and 4 bases, with 25 bases remaining between them. Per the germline V gene, CDR1 is SQVTM and CDR2 is ANQGSEA. This CDR3 spans 18 amino acids. The CDR3 coding sequence is TGCAGCGTTGTATCCCGACGGTCCGGGACTTGGGGCACCGGGGAGCTGTTTTTT. It codes for CSVVSRRSGTWGTGELFF.

The sample holds many counts of this clonotype. The rearrangement joins TRBV7-9 to TRBJ2-7, with 9 nucleotides matching TRBD1. This CDR3 has 15 residues. J was trimmed by 1 base and V by 1 base; bases with no gene match: 2. Germline V lookup: CDR1 SEHNR, CDR2 FQNEAQ (reference sequence). CDR3 loop: CASSLVGQGSYEQYF. The CDR3 region has the DNA TGTGCCAGCAGCTTAGTAGGACAGGGGTCCTACGAGCAGTACTTC. Full variable domain (outside the CDR3, taken from reference TRBV7-9 and TRBJ2-7): DTGVSQNPRHKITKRGQNVTFRCDPISEHNRLYWYRQTLGQGPEFLTYFQNEAQLEKSRLLSDRFSAERPKGSFSTLEIQRTEQGDSAMYLCASSLVGQGSYEQYFGPGTRLTVT.

The chain carries TRBV27 and TRBJ2-2, with 10 nucleotides matching TRBD2. Germline V gives CDR1 MNHEY, CDR2 SMNVEV (reference sequence). The CDR3 is 15 amino acids. V dropped 8 bases and J dropped 3; count of bases not matched to a gene: 6. The CDR3 DNA is TGTGCCAGCCCCAATAGCGGGAGGTACACCGGGGAGCTGTTTTTT. It yields the protein CASPNSGRYTGELFF.

V and J are TRBV6-2 or TRBV6-3 and TRBJ1-5, with TRBD1 matching over 7 bases. Germline trimming cut 6 bases from V and 3 bases from J; bases unmatched to any gene: 5. Germline V gene data show CDR1 as MNHEY and CDR2 as SVGEGT. The CDR3 has 14 amino acids. CDR3 sequence (DNA): TGTGCCAGCAGACAGACAGGGTTCAATCAGCCCCAGCATTTT. Amino acid sequence: CASRQTGFNQPQHF.

This chain links TRBV6-6 with TRBJ1-2, with D uncertain. The ends were cut back, 2 bases at V and 4 bases at J, with 2 bases in the middle. CDR1 and CDR2 (germline): MNHNY, SVGAGI (reference sequence). The CDR3 has 11 residues. The CDR3 DNA follows: TGTGCCAGCAGTTACGTCTATGGCTACACCTTC. It yields the protein CASSYVYGYTF.

Many counts were recorded for this clonotype. The rearrangement links TRBV18 to TRBJ2-7; tentatively, D is TRBD1 (6 bases). Trimming removed 3 bases at V and 3 bases at J, with 12 bases between. This CDR3 has 14 residues. The V gene's germline CDR1 is KGHSH and CDR2 LQKENI. This CDR3 is CASSPIQGGYEQYF. Here the CDR3 DNA reads TGTGCCAGCTCACCGATACAGGGCGGCTACGAGCAGTACTTC.

At least ten counts were recorded for this clonotype. The J gene is TRBJ1-5, the V gene TRBV12-3 or TRBV12-4; D not certain. The ends were cut back, 3 bases at V and 4 bases at J, with 4 bases in the middle. The CDR3 extends over 12 amino acids. Here the CDR3 DNA reads TGTGCCAGCAGTTTCTGGAATCAGCCCCAGCATTTT. Amino acids: CASSFWNQPQHF.

In its sample, this clonotype was seen a few times. CDR3 sequence: CASSFRWGDAAKNIQYF. For the CDR3, the DNA is TGTGCCAGCAGCTTTAGGTGGGGGGACGCGGCCAAAAACATTCAGTACTTC. The chain carries TRBV5-5 and TRBJ2-4, with a possible D match to TRBD2 (6 bases). The V end was cut by 2 bases, the J end by 1 base, with 16 bases between. CDR3 length: 17 amino acids. Germline V gives CDR1 SGHKS, CDR2 YYEKEE (reference sequence).

This clonotype was detected a few times. In DNA, the CDR3 is TGTGCCAGCGGGGAAGGGACAGGTAGCTACGAGCAGTACTTC. Its translation is CASGEGTGSYEQYF. The V and J genes are TRBV27 and TRBJ2-7; the match to TRBD1 covers 8 bases. The CDR3 consists of 14 residues. J gave up 3 bases and V 8 bases, and 9 bases lay outside the gene matches. The V gene's germline CDR1 is MNHEY and CDR2 SMNVEV (reference sequence).

The rearrangement uses TRBV20-1 and TRBJ2-7; D is uncertain. Germline V gives CDR1 DFQATT, CDR2 SNEGSKA (reference sequence). The V end was cut by 3 bases, the J end by 3 bases, with 12 bases between. The CDR3 has 13 residues. CDR3 amino acids: CSASDVTLYEQYF. CDR3 DNA: TGCAGTGCTAGCGACGTAACTCTCTACGAGCAGTACTTC.

This clonotype was detected only a few times. The genes are TRBV15 and TRBJ1-1, with TRBD1 matching over 8 bases. CDR1 LNHNV and CDR2 YYDKDF come from the germline V gene (reference sequence). The CDR3 length is 15 residues. With V trimmed by 5 bases and J by 5 bases, 10 bases remained unmatched. The CDR3 loop reads CATSPRQGLVTEAFF. CDR3 nucleotide sequence: TGTGCCACCAGCCCCCGACAGGGGCTCGTGACTGAAGCTTTCTTT.

In its sample, this clonotype was seen a few times. V is TRBV29-1 and J is TRBJ1-2; a weak D match, TRBD1 (6 bases). Looked up from germline, CDR1 is SQVTM and CDR2 is ANQGSEA. The V end lost 6 bases, the J end lost 3 bases, and 20 bases lay between the germline ends. CDR3 length: 15 residues. Here the CDR3 reads CSVEDSGPFYYGYTF. The CDR3 DNA is TGCAGCGTAGAGGACAGTGGCCCTTTCTACTATGGCTACACCTTC. Complete variable domain (other parts from reference TRBV29-1 and TRBJ1-2): SAVISQKPSRDICQRGTSLTIQCQVDSQVTMMFWYRQQPGQSLTLIATANQGSEATYESGFVIDKFPISRPNLTFSTLTVSNMSPEDSSIYLCSVEDSGPFYYGYTFGSGTRLTVV.

V and J are TRBV6-5 and TRBJ2-5; tentative D call: TRBD2 (6 bases). This CDR3 is 15 amino acids long. V lost 2 bases and J 5 bases, leaving 15 bases between the germline ends. Germline CDR1 is MNHEY and CDR2 is SVGAGI. CDR3 in amino acids: CASSYTSGLIETQYF. The CDR3 DNA sequence: TGTGCCAGCAGTTACACCAGCGGGCTGATTGAGACCCAGTACTTC.

In this sample, this clonotype turned up many times. J is TRBJ2-2 and V is TRBV24-1, with TRBD2 matching over 7 bases. V was pared by 0 bases and J by 3 bases, with 3 bases of the junction left unmatched. The CDR3 length is 16 residues. The germline CDR1 and CDR2 sequences are KGHDR and SFDVKD. CDR3 sequence: CATSDLSGDHTGELFF. Written as DNA, the CDR3 is TGTGCCACCAGTGATTTGAGCGGGGACCACACCGGGGAGCTGTTTTTT.

There are many counts of this clonotype. J is TRBJ1-3 and V is TRBV10-3; no reliable D call. The CDR3 contains 14 residues. With 3 bases removed from V and 0 bases from J, the gap between germline ends came to 6 bases. Germline values: CDR1 ENHRY, CDR2 SYGVKD. CDR3 region: CAISEPGSGNTIYF. In nucleotides, the CDR3 is TGTGCCATCAGTGAACCAGGCTCTGGAAACACCATATATTTT.

This clonotype has a handful of counts. The chain uses TRBV7-2 and TRBJ2-7, with 7 bases lining up with TRBD2. Losses at the gene ends were 5 bases for V and 7 bases for J; bases not matched to a gene: 8. The CDR3 loop spans 13 amino acids. Germline V gives CDR1 SGHTA, CDR2 FQGNSA. The CDR3 reads CASSLLSGIEQYF. In nucleotides, the CDR3 is TGTGCCAGCAGCCTCCTCAGCGGGATAGAGCAGTACTTC.

This clonotype was seen repeatedly, ten times or more. The rearrangement links TRBV18 to TRBJ2-5; D is unresolved. The germline V gene encodes CDR1 KGHSH and CDR2 LQKENI. This CDR3 is built from 12 residues. Between the trimmed V and J ends, which lost 6 bases and 1 base, there was a span of 6 bases. CDR3 residues: CASSLTQETQYF. The CDR3 coding sequence is TGTGCCAGCTCCCTGACCCAAGAGACCCAGTACTTC. The full variable domain, rest sourced from reference TRBV18 and TRBJ2-5, is NAGVMQNPRHLVRRRGQEARLRCSPMKGHSHVYWYRQLPEEGLKFMVYLQKENIIDESGMPKERFSAEFPKEGPSILRIQQVVRGDSAAYFCASSLTQETQYFGPGTRLLVL.